This note documents a single TCR beta chain sequence. Its cognate antigen has yet to be identified. Base qualities are not provided; no much larger clone lies one nucleotide away. Donors were about 36 systemically healthy Caucasian individuals from Russia aged roughly 6 to 90 years. Each donor gave ten milliliters of peripheral blood, collected into EDTA-treated Vacutainer tubes. PBMCs were isolated by Ficoll-Paque density-gradient centrifugation, with at least 6 million obtained per sample. Total RNA was extracted from PBMCs with Trizol reagent, with at least 6 micrograms obtained per sample. The percentages of naive CD45RAhigh/CD27high T cells were determined by flow cytometry on a PBMC aliquot from every donor. From V the trimming removes 6 bases and from J it removes 4 bases, while the gene matches leave 9 bases of the junction unaccounted for. The CDR3 holds 16 amino acids from the cysteine to the phenylalanine. The retained sequence is limited to the CDR3, 48 bases, with the frame set at the first base. CDR1 MNHEY and CDR2 SVGEGT are derived from the germline V gene.

The data were taken from a study of blood T cells in healthy people across ages (dated by TCRdb to between 2014 and 2016). Context from the whole study: Template switching captured roughly one uniquely barcoded TCR beta cDNA molecule per two T cells in model experiments. Donors of different ages were randomly distributed across sequencing lanes to avoid experimental bias. The study measured age-related changes in TCR beta repertoire diversity using deep sequencing normalized with unique cDNA molecular identifiers. Using the same blood draw, the study looked at two additional independent replicas of 1 million unique cDNA reads for two donors, one aged 18 to 29 and the other aged 80 or older. The donors were divided into four age groups: young (average around 17 years), middle-aged (over 35), aged (roughly 66) and long-lived (roughly 86). Broader findings and caveats from the paper: There was a strong correlation between observed TCR beta diversity and the percentage of naive T cells measured by flow cytometry. Conclusive comparison of naive and antigen-experienced compartments was prevented by the profiling of bulk unsorted PBMCs. Because the CMV infection status of the donors was unknown, age-related changes in expanded clonotypes may potentially have been confounded. The long-lived group showed more naive CD4+ T cells, fewer expanded clones and increased TCR diversity than the aged group, suggesting age selection. Estimates of total diversity from one million sequenced T cells were regarded as lower bounds and underestimates. As age increased, observed TCR beta diversity per million T cells dropped in a roughly linear way, and a significant reduction was already evident by age 40.

Libraries were built with 5' RACE. The sequencing machine was an Illumina HiSeq 2500. A second PCR of roughly 7 to 11 cycles was run with a J-beta primer mix and a sample-barcoded 5' primer. A template-switch 5' adaptor carrying 12 random nucleotides introduced a unique molecular identifier onto each TCR beta cDNA molecule. Each sample yielded at least 2.5 million CDR3-containing paired-end reads. First-strand cDNA synthesis was performed from all RNA using the Mint cDNA synthesis kit, with priming by a TRBC-specific oligonucleotide. After uracil-DNA glycosylase treatment, a first 18-cycle PCR used universal primers M1SS and BC2_uni_R on all cDNA. Per the authors' processing: For normalization, 1 million high-quality reads, each with a distinct molecular identifier, were randomly selected from each sample. Instead of being binned into consensus sequences, reads with shared molecular identifiers were discarded. MiTCR, with a Q25 quality threshold and the strictest error-elimination algorithm, was used for CDR3 identification, clonotype clustering and error correction. A nonparametric unseen species model with Euler transformation was used to estimate a lower bound on total TCR beta diversity. TCRdb passed the public sequencing reads through fastp at Q25 and MiXCR, retaining productive beta sequences. Entries that share a CDR3 protein sequence are merged under the most common genes and DNA. None of the V and J calls come from the authors' own analysis; TCRdb made them. A total of over a million distinct CDR3 sequences appear in this sample, approximately 59% of them only once. Over 6.5% of the sample comes from the top ten.

The sequence links TRBV6-2 or TRBV6-3 to TRBJ2-3; TRBD2 matches 11 bases in the middle. The source of this sequence is a man younger than 30 in good health. The sample consisted of blood. The CDR3 amino acid sequence is: CASSRRLAGMSDTQYF. The DNA sequence reads TGTGCCAGCAGCCGTCGACTAGCGGGAATGTCAGATACGCAGTATTTT.